This T cell receptor beta chain was obtained from a study of T cell clones after liver transplantation. General study points: The donor-reactive repertoire was only partly measurable in a couple of subjects, lacking donor cells. Post-transplant, graft-donor-reactive CD4 TCRbeta sequences in blood dropped significantly in most of the 8 subjects.

Clones were read by immunoSEQ multiplex PCR, and TCRdb kept only the in-frame ones, dropping some. This sample has more than 65,000 clones, with about 92% found just once. The CDR3 sequence is 20 residues long. Germline V lookup: CDR1 SGDLS, CDR2 YYNGEE. Losses at the gene ends were 0 bases for V and 0 bases for J; bases not matched to a gene: 9. Thawed unstimulated PBMCs were FACS-sorted by CD3, CD4 and CD8 into two populations. On this clone itself: Antigen specificity is unknown.

The chain recombines TRBV9 with TRBJ2-6; 10 positions match TRBD2. The sequence derives from a human donor who received a liver transplant. Sequenced material: CD4+ T cells from blood, taken before liver transplant. In nucleotides, the CDR3 is TGTGCCAGCAGCGTAGCTCTTAGGCTAGCGGGGGACTCTGGGGCCAACGTCCTGACTTTC. Translated: CASSVALRLAGDSGANVLTF.